Shown below are 6 T cell receptor beta chains from a single sample sequenced in a study of T cells after yellow fever vaccination. One entry per CDR3 protein, called by TCRdb with MiXCR from the 5' RACE reads. Of some 300,000 distinct CDR3 sequences in the sample, approximately 8% were seen once. This sample comprised CD4+ T cells sorted from PBMCs, obtained 5 days after the yellow fever booster vaccination. These receptors were obtained from a man between 18 and 35 years old who received the YFV17D yellow fever vaccine.

This clonotype showed up many times. A read error may account for a junction end that differs from germline. The chain links TRBV3-1 to TRBJ2-3; 7 bases agree with TRBD2. This CDR3 is built from 14 residues. Germline values: CDR1 LGHDT, CDR2 YNNKEL (reference sequence). CDR3: CASSRSGGTDTQYF. The CDR3 DNA sequence: TGCGCCAGCAGTCGAAGCGGGGGCACAGATACGCAGTATTTT.

This clonotype was seen at least ten times. The chain recombines TRBV19 with TRBJ1-3; D is perhaps TRBD1 (5 bases). V lost 3 bases to trimming and J lost 11 bases, with 14 bases between them. Per the germline V gene, CDR1 is LNHDA and CDR2 is SQIVND (reference sequence). The CDR3 covers 13 residues. CDR3 amino acids: CASSIDRDESIYF. The CDR3 DNA is TGTGCCAGTAGTATTGACCGGGACGAGTCCATATATTTT.

The V and J genes are TRBV5-6 and TRBJ1-1, with D uncertain. V lost 0 bases, J lost 10 bases, and 10 bases lay in between. In germline, CDR1 is SGHDT, CDR2 YYEEEE. The CDR3 extends over 12 amino acids. The CDR3 here is CASSLVTSGAFF. As DNA, the CDR3 is TGTGCCAGCAGCTTGGTTACGTCAGGAGCTTTCTTT.

V and J are TRBV2 and TRBJ1-1, with D perhaps TRBD1 (5 bases). V lost 5 bases to trimming and J lost 8 bases, with 12 bases between them. This CDR3 has 12 residues. In germline, CDR1 is SNHLY, CDR2 FYNNEI. In nucleotides, the CDR3 is TGTGCCAGCAGTACGGGACCGCGGGAAGCTTTCTTT. As protein: CASSTGPREAFF.

V gene TRBV7-2 combines with J gene TRBJ2-3; no clear D gene. The germline V gene encodes CDR1 SGHTA and CDR2 FQGNSA. CDR3 length equals 14 residues. The ends were cut back, 1 base at V and 1 base at J, with 6 bases in the middle. DNA of the CDR3: TGTGCCAGCAGCTTAGTCCCCCGCACAGATACGCAGTATTTT. It specifies CASSLVPRTDTQYF.

This clonotype was counted a few times. The chain joins TRBV18 to TRBJ1-4; D is uncertain. The CDR3 spans 13 residues. Germline V CDR1 and CDR2: KGHSH, LQKENI. The V gene lost 3 bases and the J gene lost 6 bases, with 8 bases spanning the gap. The CDR3 coding sequence is TGTGCCAGCTCACCGGGAGAGGATGAAAAACTGTTTTTT. It encodes CASSPGEDEKLFF.